A single sample gave rise to the 19 T cell receptor beta chains below, sequenced in a study of cytomegalovirus exposure and HLA in healthy donors. Researchers ran the PCR with 60 Vbeta and 13 Jbeta primers. Clones were read by immunoSEQ multiplex PCR, and TCRdb kept only the in-frame ones, dropping some. This table has 45,000 to 65,000 clones, approximately 81% appearing once. Sequenced input: PBMCs. All receptors derive from a woman between 18 and 29 years old in good health and CMV-seronegative.

This rearrangement joins TRBV7-2 to TRBJ2-1, with D tentatively TRBD1 (6 bases). The germline V gene encodes CDR1 SGHTA and CDR2 FQGNSA. The CDR3 runs to 11 residues. The germline V and J ends were trimmed by 5 bases and 13 bases, with 12 bases remaining between them. The CDR3 here is CASSVRDNQFF. Here the CDR3 DNA reads TGTGCCAGCAGCGTACGGGACAACCAGTTCTTC.

To note about this clone: One end of the junction does not line up with germline, which may come from a read error. V gene TRBV19 combines with J gene TRBJ2-6, with 7 positions matching TRBD1. This CDR3 has 15 amino acids. CDR1 and CDR2 from the germline V gene are LNHDA and SQIVND (reference sequence). CDR3 coding DNA: TGTGCCAGTAGGACAGGGAGCTCTGGGGCCAACGGCCTGACTTTC. Translating it yields CASRTGSSGANGLTF.

V and J are TRBV4-1 and TRBJ1-1; maybe TRBD1 (5 bases). The V gene lost 6 bases and the J gene lost 8 bases, with 16 bases spanning the gap. This CDR3 has 13 amino acids. Looked up from germline, CDR1 is MGHRA and CDR2 is YSYEKL. The CDR3 nucleotides are TGCGCCAGCAGTCTGAGGTGGGCAGGGGAAGCTTTCTTT. Translation gives CASSLRWAGEAFF.

The V and J genes are TRBV7-2 and TRBJ1-5; D ambiguous. The CDR3 loop spans 16 amino acids. From germline, CDR1 is SGHTA and CDR2 FQGNSA. Trimming left V 5 bases short and J 2 bases short, with 16 bases between. CDR3 in DNA: TGTGCCAGCAGCCTCCATGAGGAGGGTCGCAATCAGCCCCAGCATTTT. Translating it yields CASSLHEEGRNQPQHF.

For the CDR3, the DNA is TGTGCCTGGTCTCCTGAAGCTTTCTTT. Its translation is CAWSPEAFF. This chain connects TRBV30 to TRBJ1-1; D remains ambiguous. Germline assignment: CDR1 GTSNPN and CDR2 SVGIG (reference sequence). CDR3 length: 9 amino acids. Trimming left V 5 bases short and J 6 bases short, with 4 bases between.

The gene calls are TRBV7-9 and TRBJ1-4; a weak D match, TRBD1 (5 bases). The CDR3 spans 15 residues. Germline V lookup: CDR1 SEHNR, CDR2 FQNEAQ (reference sequence). V was trimmed by 2 bases and J by 8 bases, leaving 15 bases between them. The CDR3 DNA sequence: TGTGCCAGCAGCTTAAAGGCAGGGCCCGCGGAAAAACTGTTTTTT. Its translation is CASSLKAGPAEKLFF.

J is TRBJ1-1 and V is TRBV5-1; 9 bases are a match to TRBD1. This CDR3 has 11 residues. J lost 12 bases, V lost 6 bases, and 6 bases had no gene match. In germline, CDR1 is SGHRS, CDR2 YFSETQ. Written as DNA, the CDR3 is TGCGCCAGCACTGGGACAGGGCGAACTTTCTTT. Translation gives CASTGTGRTFF.

The chain couples TRBV27 to TRBJ1-2; TRBD1 might be the D (5 bases). Germline-derived CDR1 and CDR2 are MNHEY and SMNVEV (reference sequence). V was trimmed by 5 bases and J by 1 base, leaving 17 bases between them. This CDR3 contains 16 residues. In nucleotides, the CDR3 is TGTGCCAGCAGTCCGGACGACAGATTTCTTAACTATGGCTACACCTTC. As protein: CASSPDDRFLNYGYTF.

This chain connects TRBV28 to TRBJ1-5, with D unclear. The CDR3 is 16 residues long. Germline V gene lookup returns CDR1 MDHEN and CDR2 SYDVKM. V dropped 3 bases and J dropped 1 base, with 13 bases sitting between them. CDR3 coding DNA: TGTGCCAGCAGTTTCGCTCGGGGAGGGAGCAATCAGCCCCAGCATTTT. Translated, it gives CASSFARGGSNQPQHF.

This clone was seen only once. An end of the junction does not agree with germline; a read error may underlie this. The V and J genes are TRBV4-1 and TRBJ2-7; D is possibly TRBD2 (5 bases). Per germline, CDR1 MGHRA and CDR2 YSYEKL. The CDR3 length is 12 residues. Here the CDR3 reads CASGQGLNEQYF. CDR3 coding DNA: TGCGCCAGCGGCCAAGGACTGAACGAGCAGTACTTC.

A single count supports this clone. The rearrangement joins TRBV27 to TRBJ1-2, with 7 positions matching TRBD1. Germline assignment: CDR1 MNHEY and CDR2 SMNVEV (reference sequence). V shed 4 bases, J shed 5 bases, and the junction held 7 bases outside the gene matches. This CDR3 has 14 amino acids. The CDR3 DNA sequence: TGTGCCAGCAGTTCCGACAGGGCCTATTATGGCTACACCTTC. Its translation: CASSSDRAYYGYTF.

The rearrangement uses TRBV7-3 and TRBJ2-1, with TRBD1 matching over 7 bases. Germline lookup yields CDR1 SGHTA and CDR2 FQGTGA. This CDR3 comprises 17 residues. V shed 4 bases and J 3 bases; nucleotides not matched to a gene: 12. This CDR3 reads CASSSSPPGQSYNEQFF. CDR3 nucleotides: TGTGCCAGCAGCTCGTCACCCCCGGGACAGAGCTACAATGAGCAGTTCTTC.

The chain is built from TRBV5-4 and TRBJ1-4; TRBD1 agrees at 9 bases. The germline V gene encodes CDR1 SGHNT and CDR2 YYREEE (reference sequence). This CDR3 region has 14 residues. The V and J ends lost 2 bases and 7 bases, in that order; junction bases with no gene match: 3. The CDR3 spells CASSFGTGFEKLFF. The CDR3 DNA sequence: TGTGCCAGCAGCTTTGGGACAGGGTTTGAAAAACTGTTTTTT.

The chain joins TRBV4-1 to TRBJ2-3; TRBD2 matches 11 bases. The CDR3 runs 15 residues. Trimming cost V 1 base and J 5 bases; bases outside gene matches: 2. The V gene's germline CDR1 is MGHRA and CDR2 YSYEKL. The CDR3 is CASSQVTSGGDTQYF. The CDR3 DNA reads as TGCGCCAGCAGCCAAGTAACTAGCGGGGGAGATACGCAGTATTTT.

The CDR3 is CASSLASAGGNSYEQYF. CDR3 DNA sequence: TGTGCCAGCAGCTTAGCATCGGCCGGAGGAAATTCCTACGAGCAGTACTTC. V gene TRBV11-1 combines with J gene TRBJ2-7, with a possible D match to TRBD2 (5 bases). This CDR3 is 17 amino acids long. V was shortened by 0 bases and J by 1 base, with 16 bases between the two germline ends. Germline V lookup: CDR1 SGHAT, CDR2 FQDESV (reference sequence).

This clone was seen a single time. V is TRBV6-5 and J is TRBJ1-4; D uncertain. Germline V gene sequence: CDR1 MNHEY, CDR2 SVGAGI. Trimming took 2 bases from V and 7 from J, leaving 11 bases between them. The CDR3 has 14 amino acids. CDR3 sequence: CASSYMGGSEKLFF. In DNA form, the CDR3 reads TGTGCCAGCAGTTACATGGGTGGGAGTGAAAAACTGTTTTTT.

The V gene is TRBV28, the J gene TRBJ2-1; 9 bases match TRBD2. Trimming removed 2 bases from V and 1 base from J; junction bases left unmatched: 3. The CDR3 is 16 amino acids. The germline CDR1 and CDR2 sequences are MDHEN and SYDVKM. The CDR3 reads CASSLNSGGSYNEQFF. The CDR3 nucleotides are TGTGCCAGCAGTTTAAATAGCGGGGGATCCTACAATGAGCAGTTCTTC.

This chain connects TRBV5-6 to TRBJ2-1, with 9 bases identical to TRBD2. V lost 4 bases, J lost 0 bases, and 5 bases stayed unmatched. Germline CDR1 SGHDT, CDR2 YYEEEE. The CDR3 consists of 16 residues. In nucleotides, the CDR3 is TGTGCCAGCAGCCCCGATAGCGGGAGCTCCTACAATGAGCAGTTCTTC. Its protein is CASSPDSGSSYNEQFF.

The chain has TRBV5-1 and TRBJ2-3; 7 bases align to TRBD2. V shed 0 bases, J shed 6 bases, and the junction held 1 base outside the gene matches. The CDR3 contains 13 residues. Germline loops: CDR1 SGHRS, CDR2 YFSETQ. The CDR3 region is CASSLAGGDTQYF. CDR3 in DNA: TGCGCCAGCAGCTTGGCCGGGGGGGATACGCAGTATTTT.